The T cell receptor (beta chain) described here comes from a study of T cells expressing NK-cell markers. Study summary: The TCR beta repertoires were obtained from sorted CD3+CD56+NKG2C+, CD3+CD56+NKG2C- and CD3+CD56-NKG2C+ T cells.

Researchers built TCR beta cDNA using 5'RACE template switching with UMIs. Following a re-call of the 5' RACE reads, TCRdb has one entry per CDR3 protein and lacks DNA. Here the sample table reports some 150,000 distinct CDR3 sequences. Worth noting for this clonotype: Its antigen remains unknown.

Broader study findings: Researchers report these clonotypes also headed the CD3+CD56-NKG2C+ fraction in a handful of donors. Among CD8+ T cells from about 6 donors, dominant NKG2C+ clonotypes accounted for about 1.0-7.0%.

Germline V CDR1 and CDR2: SEHNR, FQNEAQ (reference sequence). This CDR3 spans 16 amino acids. The specimen was blood T cells: a sorted CD56 or NKG2C T cell subset, CD4+ or CD8+ T cells, or bulk PBMC T cells (not recorded which). This rearrangement joins TRBV7-9 to TRBJ1-2. The sequence was collected from a woman aged 45-65 years in good health. The CDR3 spells CASSSGLQIPNYGYTF.